The source of this T cell receptor beta chain is a study of cytomegalovirus exposure and HLA in healthy donors (dated by TCRdb to the late 2010s). A note on the overall study: In an earlier analysis of around 540 of the donors, approximately 300 Gb of sequence data and 100 million or so unique TCR beta sequences from 150 million to 200 million T cells were reported. Roughly 290 gigabases of sequencing data and approximately 92 million unique TCR sequences made up an early release that covered around 640 HLA-typed donors. Of the 398 genotyped donors, around 81% fell in the genetic ancestry cluster associated with self-reported Caucasian donors. The study was designed to test whether signatures of past pathogen exposure could be identified by cataloging public T cell receptors. The study used immunosequencing to profile the T cell repertoires of more than 650 subjects and linked those repertoires to cytomegalovirus serostatus. Besides the first cohort of around 700 subjects, a separate validation cohort made up of over 95 different subjects was used. To predict cytomegalovirus infection status, the study combined high-throughput TCR immunosequencing, statistical association of individual TCRs with disease status, and machine learning. A later analysis re-examined previously published TCR beta repertoires from over 500 donors and added high-resolution HLA genotyping to investigate patterns of TCR occurrence. Rather than using new phenotypic data, the later analysis identified candidate immune exposures from TCR beta sequences and from how often those sequences occurred across donors. To decide whether each TCR beta V gene segment behaved as functional or pseudogenic, an earlier analysis of some 570 of the donors relied on high-throughput TCR beta sequencing. Donor age, sex, ethnicity and CMV serostatus were compiled together with the repertoire data. In a later genetic analysis, genome-wide SNP genotypes for about 65% of the roughly 700 donors were used, and that subset was treated as a discovery cohort. Every discovery cohort repertoire had been produced on one sequencing platform. HLA typing covered class I and class II loci at four-digit resolution. Typing coverage varied by locus: roughly 629-630 donors for A, B, C, DRB1 and DQB1; 500 to 550 for DQA1; approximately 610 for DPA1; around 490 for DPB1. Because of strong linkage in the cohort, roughly five DR-DQ haplotypes were treated as single units for association and clustering. Among some 400 genotyped donors of the cohort, an average of 235,054 unique TCR beta nucleotide sequences were sequenced per donor, roughly a sixth of them non-productive. Study-wide conclusions, independent of this receptor: In a later analysis, around 17,000 TCR beta sequences were associated with specific HLA alleles at a false discovery rate of 0.05. In a later analysis, most CMV-associated TCR beta chains were found to appear HLA-restricted, with HLA associations seemingly driven largely by CMV exposure. Cytomegalovirus status was reported to be diagnosed by the classifier with high specificity and sensitivity in both the original and validation cohorts. The only immune exposure information available for the cohort was CMV serostatus. Across donors, most TCR sequences were observed very rarely, whereas some public TCRs were present in many individuals. Compared with the roughly 600-donor mean, donors in an Asian-associated ancestry cluster had fewer N-insertions in productive TCRs, according to a later genetic analysis. Because HLA typing was missing for some donors at each locus, association tests included only the typed subset. Linkage disequilibrium might explain the correlated functional status among segregating V segments, but an unknown experimental factor could not be excluded. The authors suggested that the approach could potentially be generalized to other disease states and immunological phenotypes. A later analysis reported that several top co-occurrence clusters appeared linked to parvovirus B19, influenza, CMV and Epstein-Barr virus. When HLA alleles, especially DR and DQ, strongly co-occurred, attributing TCR associations to individual alleles was difficult. Sequencing depth was assumed to be roughly uniform across donors in the presence/absence analyses, though that assumption may not hold. In a later genetic analysis, a missense DCLRE1C variant was associated with V-gene and J-gene trimming of TCR beta chains, and the association was replicated in an independent cohort. A cluster of highly shared sequence variants was judged likely to represent a technical artifact of the sequencing pipeline. In an earlier analysis of approximately 600 of the donors, most TCR beta V segments were observed in productive rearrangements about 87% or about 30% of the time, broadly matching IMGT annotations. A later analysis found that TCR association rates varied across HLA loci, with DRB1 alleles showing the most associated TCRs and HLA-C alleles the fewest. In vitro tests confirmed that a few of the cytomegalovirus-associated TCR beta chains recognize cytomegalovirus antigens. A further reported finding was that TCR beta sequences accurately predicted the HLA-A and HLA-B alleles for most subjects in the first cohort. Because counts were too low, 15 or so rarely observed V segments, including chromosome 9 orphons, were excluded from the earlier analysis of 587 of the donors. In this cohort, only TCR beta chains were sequenced, and detectable features were limited by the absence of alpha or paired-chain data. In a later analysis, HLA-associated TCR beta chains were found to be more clonally expanded and to have lower generation probabilities than equally common non-associated chains. The study listed 150 to 200 TCR beta chains as associated with cytomegalovirus.

The sample holds a few counts of this clone. It has no known antigen specificity. There are no base qualities to consult, and no much larger clone falls within one base. Other DNA sequences in the sample encode the same CDR3. Library preparation employed the immunoSEQ multiplex PCR assay. For the multiplex PCR, a mixture combining 60 forward primers for TCR Vbeta segments and 13 reverse primers for TCR Jbeta segments was used. The CDR3 region of rearranged TCR beta genes was amplified from genomic DNA by a multiplex PCR assay. The amplified TCR beta libraries were sequenced on the Illumina HiSeq System as 87-base-pair reads. Turning to the authors' computational methods: A later analysis counted tens of millions of unique TCR beta chains across the 700 or so repertoires, and some 12 million of these chains were shared by at least two donors. Raw reads were error-corrected and collapsed into unique sequences by a nearest-neighbor algorithm in which closely related sequences were merged to remove PCR and sequencing errors. Alignment of CDR3 sequences to IMGT reference sequences was used to assign V, D and J gene segments. For a sequence to be retained, at least a six-nucleotide match to both a V gene segment and a J gene segment was required. A rearrangement counted as productive if the CDR3 had no stop codons and remained in frame with V and J, and every other rearrangement counted as non-productive. CDR3 was defined by IMGT convention, running from the second conserved V-encoded cysteine to the conserved J-encoded phenylalanine. Sequences without an unambiguous match to a single V gene segment were excluded from the earlier analysis of 500 to 700 of the donors. An earlier analysis of 587 of the donors called V segments functional above 56.7% productive rearrangements and segregating when the between-donor standard deviation exceeded 5%. A statistical classification framework was built for diagnosing cytomegalovirus status from the catalog of TCR beta chain sequences. A later analysis assigned V and J genes by comparing TCR nucleotide sequences with IMGT/GENE-DB human TR gene sequences. A later analysis assigned CDR3 sequences and most-parsimonious VDJ recombination scenarios with the TCRdist pipeline. In a later analysis, every TCR beta chain was defined by the combination of its CDR3 amino acid sequence and its V-gene family, and reads without a unique V-gene family were dropped. A later analysis removed 592 highly shared, low-generation-probability nucleotide sequences to deal with suspected cross-contamination and a sequencing artifact. For each public chain, a later analysis derived a clonal expansion index from normalized ranks of inferred template counts within each repertoire. In a later analysis, generation probabilities were computed using a VDJ recombination model fitted to out-of-frame rearrangements, and the results were checked against IGoR. A later analysis scored TCR-TCR, TCR-HLA and TCR-CMV co-occurrence with hypergeometric tests, applying a repertoire-size bias correction to TCR pairs. In a later analysis, false discovery rates were estimated by permuting HLA or CMV assignments 20 times. In a later analysis, co-occurring TCRs were grouped using DBSCAN, and TCRdist sequence similarity was added for clustering within HLA-allele-positive subsets. For co-occurrence clustering, repertoires with fewer than 30,000 or more than 120,000 public chains were excluded, along with five repertoires with anomalous nucleotide sharing. Imported from immuneACCESS, the table was reduced by TCRdb to in-frame sequences with V and J called. These copies leave out some clones; in studies compared against another copy, an unresolved V gene accounts for under half, and the cause of the remainder is not known. Clone size and V and J calls were adopted from that table, with D and trimming inferred from the DNA. The table for this sample lists some 180,000 clones; roughly 77% of them were counted only once. Of the sample, less than 2% is held by the ten largest clones.

The cohort was made up of roughly 670 healthy bone marrow donors. At the time of sampling, all cohort members were nominally healthy, though unrecorded immune exposures were likely present. The donor tested CMV seronegative, placing the donor among the 350 or so seronegative members of the cohort. A peripheral blood sample was provided by each donor, and peripheral blood mononuclear cells were used for TCR beta sequencing. Genomic DNA was extracted from the blood cell samples with the Qiagen DNeasy Blood Extraction Kit. The material sequenced was PBMCs. The clonotype originates from a woman younger than 45 in good health and CMV-seronegative.

The DNA sequence is TGTGCCAGCAGCTTAGAGGCAGGGGGTAATGAAAAACTGTTTTTT. Its product reads: CASSLEAGGNEKLFF. The sequence links TRBV7-2 to TRBJ1-4, with TRBD1 identical over 7 junction bases. Trimming removed 1 base from V and 4 bases from J; the gene matches leave 3 bases unexplained. CDR1 and CDR2 are drawn from the germline V gene: SGHTA, FQGNSA. The CDR3, cysteine through phenylalanine, is 15 amino acids long. This entry keeps only the CDR3 DNA: 45 bases, framed from base 1.